The rows below give T cell receptor beta chains drawn from one sample of a study of OX40 agonist ivuxolimab in advanced cancers. Clones were sequenced by immunoSEQ multiplex PCR, and TCRdb holds only the in-frame ones, with some missing. This table has almost 80,000 clones, around 90% appearing once. Sequenced here: CD4+ or CD8+ T cells sorted from blood, sampled in a trial of the OX40 agonist ivuxolimab. The receptors here all came from an adult with an advanced solid tumor such as melanoma, head and neck, liver or kidney cancer. Both conserved end residues are trimmed from each CDR3. Fields, in order: J gene, V gene, CDR3 protein.

>TRBJ1-6|TRBV2
ASSETGNSPLH
>TRBJ1-4|TRBV7-6
ASSPRQGRTINEKLF
>TRBJ1-1|TRBV2
ASVLDGNKNTEAF
>TRBJ2-1|TRBV28
ASSFWSRGSPPDEQF
>TRBJ2-4|TRBV13
ASSSRLAKNIQY
>TRBJ2-5|TRBV7-9
ASSLARDEETQY
>TRBJ2-3|TRBV5-4
ASSPGGGSRSTDTQY
>TRBJ1-5|TRBV19
ASEPGTNQPQH
>TRBJ1-2|TRBV2
ASSAQEEEYGYT
>TRBJ2-7|TRBV12-5
ASGWDASYEQY
>TRBJ2-1|TRBV4-2
ASSQSAGDWGEQF
>TRBJ2-1|TRBV2
ASRSGTGPYNEQF
>TRBJ2-5|TRBV6-6
ASSSIAGGGETQY
>TRBJ2-1|TRBV7-2
ASSSHGTSGYNEQF
>TRBJ2-2|TRBV18
ASSLGTVINTGELF
>TRBJ2-2|TRBV5-4
ASSGRHANTGELF
>TRBJ2-7|TRBV5-1
ASSPRYSGNSYEQY
>TRBJ2-2|TRBV6-1
AARGLGNTGELF
>TRBJ2-7|TRBV4-1
ASSQSGTSRYEQY
>TRBJ2-1|TRBV2
ASSELEGVGSSYNEQF
>TRBJ2-7|TRBV21-1
ASSNRDGASYEQY
>TRBJ2-2|TRBV6-6
ASSYPPNTGELF
>TRBJ2-1|TRBV19
ASTLMTSGRASEQF
>TRBJ2-2|TRBV6-5
ASSSGGLGTGELF
>TRBJ1-1|TRBV10-3
AISAGQGNTEAF
>TRBJ2-7|TRBV28
ATISGTSSYEQY
>TRBJ2-7|TRBV11-2
ASSLTTGLGEQY
>TRBJ2-7|TRBV7-9
ASSFSLTSGRYEQY
>TRBJ2-7|TRBV21-1
ASSKELGAPGEQY
>TRBJ2-7|TRBV7-8
ASSLTSGASREQY
>TRBJ2-7|TRBV28
ASSLTGVAYEQY
>TRBJ1-1|TRBV7-3
ASSWGQNTEAF
>TRBJ2-7|TRBV5-5
ASSWTGGNSYEQY
>TRBJ2-5|TRBV7-6
ASSDLAGLKETQY
>TRBJ1-1|TRBV11-2
ASSTRTGLGAEAF
>TRBJ2-3|TRBV7-2
ASSLDLTDTQY
>TRBJ2-3|TRBV5-1
ASSRTAGGSVDTQY
>TRBJ1-5|TRBV29-1
SVGTGADQPQH
>TRBJ1-1|TRBV11-2
ASSLVQDTEAF
>TRBJ2-2|TRBV2
ASRGRQGATGELF
>TRBJ2-1|TRBV10-3
AGGGGAESRGGSYNEQF
>TRBJ2-1|TRBV9
ASSVAAGRDNEQF
>TRBJ2-2|TRBV2
ASSPVNTGELF
>TRBJ2-5|TRBV5-4
ASSLEETQY
>TRBJ1-2|TRBV7-2
ASSLDRSYGYT
>TRBJ1-5|TRBV4-1
ASSQDGGRGFSSNQPQH
>TRBJ2-5|TRBV19
ASSILPQGQETQY
>TRBJ2-1|TRBV7-8
ASSRRSSPSIYNEQF
>TRBJ2-5|TRBV5-4
ASSLGQSETQY
>TRBJ2-2|TRBV11-2
ASSLIGELF
>TRBJ2-5|TRBV18
ASSQGTETQY
>TRBJ2-4|TRBV5-6
ASSLRQGNNIQY
>TRBJ2-1|TRBV13
ASSLGRKQF
>TRBJ2-7|TRBV2
ASFFDPSRLNEQY